The 21 T cell receptor beta chains given below trace back to one sample, sequenced in a study of cytomegalovirus exposure and HLA in healthy donors. It was with 60 Vbeta and 13 Jbeta primers that the PCR ran. The data were produced by immunoSEQ multiplex PCR, yet TCRdb's version contains in-frame clones alone and is incomplete. The profile covers 100,000 to 150,000 clones, with around four fifths appearing a single time and approximately 20% taken by the ten largest. Sequencing was done on a sample of PBMCs. The receptors were sampled from a young man in good health and CMV-seropositive.

The chain links TRBV5-4 to TRBJ2-1; 7 nucleotides agree with TRBD2. The length of the CDR3 is 16 residues. Trimming cost V 4 bases and J 6 bases; bases outside gene matches: 13. Looked up from germline, CDR1 is SGHNT and CDR2 is YYREEE (reference sequence). The CDR3 coding sequence is TGTGCCAGCAGCCCCGGGGCGGGGGTCCTCTTCAATGAGCAGTTCTTC. Translating it yields CASSPGAGVLFNEQFF.

The genes are TRBV11-1 and TRBJ2-7; 11 positions agree with TRBD1. The CDR3 sequence is 15 residues long. CDR1 SGHAT and CDR2 FQDESV come from the germline V gene (reference sequence). V was pared by 5 bases and J by 3 bases, with 6 bases of the junction left unmatched. The CDR3 loop is CASSPGQGAFYEQYF. The CDR3 nucleotides are TGTGCCAGCAGCCCCGGACAGGGGGCTTTCTACGAGCAGTACTTC.

The chain has TRBV18 and TRBJ2-7, with D maybe TRBD1 (6 bases). Looked up from germline, CDR1 is KGHSH and CDR2 is LQKENI. Trimming shortened V by 4 bases and J by 0 bases, and 13 bases separated the two germline ends. The CDR3 totals 15 residues. The CDR3 DNA follows: TGTGCCAGCTCACAATCCCAGGACAGCTCCTACGAGCAGTACTTC. It codes for CASSQSQDSSYEQYF.

The CDR3 reads CASRTTSGGSYNEQFF. The DNA for the CDR3 is TGCGCCAGCAGGACTACTAGCGGGGGTTCCTACAATGAGCAGTTCTTC. The rearrangement joins TRBV4-1 to TRBJ2-1; 11 bases line up with TRBD2. V lost 6 bases, J lost 1 base, and 5 bases stayed unmatched. The CDR3 sequence is 16 residues long. The germline V gene has CDR1 MGHRA and CDR2 YSYEKL.

The V and J genes are TRBV6-1 and TRBJ1-1; the D gene is possibly TRBD1 (5 bases). Germline V gives CDR1 MNHNS, CDR2 SASEGT. This CDR3 has 15 amino acids. The ends were cut back, 3 bases at V and 5 bases at J, with 16 bases in the middle. Here the CDR3 reads CASSEWGQVSTEAFF. CDR3 sequence (DNA): TGTGCCAGCAGTGAGTGGGGCCAGGTTAGTACTGAAGCTTTCTTT.

As for this clone: The identical CDR3 is also encoded by other nucleotide sequences in the sample. The V call is TRBV10-3, the J call TRBJ1-2, with 11 bases lining up with TRBD1. The CDR3 sequence is 14 residues long. The germline V gene encodes CDR1 ENHRY and CDR2 SYGVKD. Trimming at V came to 6 bases and at J to 5 bases, leaving 5 bases not matched to a gene. In nucleotides, the CDR3 is TGTGCCATCAGCGGACAGGGGGCTGAGTATGGCTACACCTTC. Its translation is CAISGQGAEYGYTF.

V gene TRBV5-1 combines with J gene TRBJ2-6, with TRBD2 identical over 12 bases. Trimming at V came to 5 bases and at J to 0 bases, leaving 9 bases not matched to a gene. The CDR3 sequence is 19 residues long. Germline assignment: CDR1 SGHRS and CDR2 YFSETQ. The chain's CDR3 is CASRLTLAGGLSGANVLTF. The DNA of the CDR3 is TGCGCCAGCAGACTAACCCTAGCGGGGGGGCTCTCTGGGGCCAACGTCCTGACTTTC.

V gene TRBV30 combines with J gene TRBJ2-3; D is perhaps TRBD2 (5 bases). The CDR3 covers 15 residues. V was cut by 4 bases and J by 2 bases, with 16 bases left in between. Per the germline V gene, CDR1 is GTSNPN and CDR2 is SVGIG (reference sequence). CDR3 sequence reads: CAWNRGTPITDTQYF. CDR3 coding DNA: TGTGCCTGGAACCGGGGTACCCCCATCACAGATACGCAGTATTTT.

This clone showed up just a few times. The chain is built from TRBV6-4 and TRBJ2-3, with D perhaps matching TRBD1 (5 bases). Between the trimmed V and J ends, which lost 2 bases and 4 bases, there was a span of 10 bases. CDR1 and CDR2 from the germline V gene are MRHNA and SNTAGT. CDR3 length: 14 amino acids. The CDR3 is CASSDEAGSDTQYF. CDR3 in DNA: TGTGCCAGCAGTGACGAGGCAGGGTCAGATACGCAGTATTTT.

This clone was picked up a small number of times. The J gene is TRBJ1-4, the V gene TRBV4-1, with D maybe TRBD1 (6 bases). This CDR3 is built from 15 residues. Trimming took off 5 bases at V and 8 bases at J, with 18 bases between the two ends. Germline V gene data show CDR1 as MGHRA and CDR2 as YSYEKL. As DNA, the CDR3 is TGCGCCAGCAGCACCGGCGGACAGCTTACAGAAAAACTGTTTTTT. Its protein is CASSTGGQLTEKLFF.

J is TRBJ2-1 and V is TRBV13, with 16 bases that match TRBD2. Per germline, CDR1 PRHDT and CDR2 FYEKMQ (reference sequence). V was pared by 0 bases and J by 7 bases, with 6 bases of the junction left unmatched. This CDR3 has 18 residues. CDR3 residues: CASSLGPGLAGGRNEQFF. CDR3 coding DNA: TGTGCCAGCAGCTTAGGGCCGGGACTAGCGGGGGGGAGGAATGAGCAGTTCTTC.

The chain has TRBV19 and TRBJ2-4, with a possible D match to TRBD2 (6 bases). CDR1 LNHDA and CDR2 SQIVND come from the germline V gene (reference sequence). V dropped 2 bases and J dropped 7 bases, with 12 bases sitting between them. The CDR3 runs 14 residues. CDR3 sequence reads: CASSITGDGNIQYF. In nucleotides, the CDR3 is TGTGCCAGTAGTATAACGGGAGATGGCAACATTCAGTACTTC.

The rearrangement uses TRBV5-4 and TRBJ1-1; D is unresolved. The CDR3 contains 15 residues. CDR1 SGHNT and CDR2 YYREEE come from the germline V gene (reference sequence). V lost 0 bases, J lost 4 bases, and 13 bases lay in between. CDR3 bases: TGTGCCAGCAGCTTGGGGGCCGGTGGAGGCACTGAAGCTTTCTTT. This sequence encodes CASSLGAGGGTEAFF.

DNA of the CDR3: TGTGCCAGCAACAGCGGCGAAGGGGAAAAACTGTTTTTT. Its protein product is CASNSGEGEKLFF. The chain joins TRBV6-1 to TRBJ1-4, with no clear D. The CDR3 is made up of 13 amino acids. CDR1 and CDR2 (germline): MNHNS, SASEGT. V shed 7 bases and J shed 8 bases, with 14 bases lying between them.

A word on this clone: This same CDR3 is encoded by further DNA sequences in the sample. The chain carries TRBV15 and TRBJ2-3; 7 bases fit TRBD2. V shed 6 bases, J shed 2 bases, and the junction held 8 bases outside the gene matches. The CDR3 totals 15 residues. Germline-derived CDR1 and CDR2 are LNHNV and YYDKDF (reference sequence). In DNA form, the CDR3 reads TGTGCCACCAGAGGGACTACACAACCCACAGATACGCAGTATTTT. Translation: CATRGTTQPTDTQYF.

This clone was recorded a few times. J is TRBJ2-3 and V is TRBV27, with TRBD2 identical over 9 bases. Losses at the gene ends were 4 bases for V and 2 bases for J; bases not matched to a gene: 4. CDR1 is MNHEY, CDR2 SMNVEV, per germline (reference sequence). The CDR3 covers 15 residues. CDR3: CASSSPSGATDTQYF. The CDR3 DNA is TGTGCCAGCAGTTCCCCTAGCGGGGCCACAGATACGCAGTATTTT.

CDR3 amino acids: CAISQARKEPQHF. CDR3 sequence (DNA): TGTGCCATCTCACAGGCTCGCAAAGAGCCCCAGCATTTT. V gene TRBV19 combines with J gene TRBJ1-5, with D possibly TRBD1 on 5 matching bases. Germline CDR1 reads LNHDA; CDR2 reads SQIVND (reference sequence). The V end was cut by 10 bases, the J end by 8 bases, with 18 bases between. This CDR3 is 13 amino acids long.

The chain is built from TRBV4-1 and TRBJ1-1; 9 bases map to TRBD1. Germline values: CDR1 MGHRA, CDR2 YSYEKL. The ends lost 4 bases at V and 4 bases at J; junction bases unmatched: 7. The CDR3 has 15 amino acids. The CDR3 region has the DNA TGCGCCAGCAGCCGGCAGGGACAGGGCTCCACTGAAGCTTTCTTT. This codes for CASSRQGQGSTEAFF.

The chain carries TRBV19 and TRBJ2-6, with TRBD1 matching over 7 bases. The CDR3 totals 19 residues. Germline V gene sequence: CDR1 LNHDA, CDR2 SQIVND (reference sequence). V trimming: 1 base; J trimming: 0 bases; junction bases outside the gene matches: 9. CDR3 protein: CASSIGNRGILSGANVLTF. CDR3 sequence (DNA): TGTGCCAGTAGTATAGGGAACAGGGGAATCCTCTCTGGGGCCAACGTCCTGACTTTC.

The gene calls are TRBV19 and TRBJ1-2; D not resolved. This CDR3 spans 15 amino acids. Between the trimmed V and J ends, which lost 4 bases and 0 bases, there was a span of 12 bases. Germline V gene lookup returns CDR1 LNHDA and CDR2 SQIVND (reference sequence). In DNA, the CDR3 is TGTGCCAGTAGTAAGACTTCACCGGCTAACTATGGCTACACCTTC. It yields the protein CASSKTSPANYGYTF.

CDR3 nucleotides: TGTGCCAGCAGCCAAGATACGGGGACACAGTACGAGCAGTACTTC. Amino acid sequence: CASSQDTGTQYEQYF. The chain couples TRBV14 to TRBJ2-7; maybe TRBD1 (6 bases). Germline loops: CDR1 SGHDN, CDR2 FVKESK. This CDR3 region has 15 residues. V was pared by 0 bases and J by 4 bases, with 13 bases between.